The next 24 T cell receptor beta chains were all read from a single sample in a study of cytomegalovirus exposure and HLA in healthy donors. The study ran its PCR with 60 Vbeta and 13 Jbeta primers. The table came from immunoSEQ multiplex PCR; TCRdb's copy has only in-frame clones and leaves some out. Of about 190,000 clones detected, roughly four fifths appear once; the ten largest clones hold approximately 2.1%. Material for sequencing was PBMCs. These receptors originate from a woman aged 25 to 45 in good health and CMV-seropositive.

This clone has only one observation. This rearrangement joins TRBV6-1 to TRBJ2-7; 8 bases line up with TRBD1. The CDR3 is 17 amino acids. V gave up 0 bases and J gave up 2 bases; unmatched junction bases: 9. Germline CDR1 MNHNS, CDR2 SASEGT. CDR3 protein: CASSEAGQGNRAYEQYF. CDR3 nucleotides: TGTGCCAGCAGTGAAGCCGGACAGGGAAATCGTGCCTACGAGCAGTACTTC.

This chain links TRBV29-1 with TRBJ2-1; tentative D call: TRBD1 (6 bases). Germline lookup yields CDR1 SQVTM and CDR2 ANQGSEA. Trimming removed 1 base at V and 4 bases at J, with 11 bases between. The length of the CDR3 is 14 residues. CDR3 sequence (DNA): TGCAGCGTTGAAGTTGAGACAGGTTACAATGAGCAGTTCTTC. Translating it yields CSVEVETGYNEQFF.

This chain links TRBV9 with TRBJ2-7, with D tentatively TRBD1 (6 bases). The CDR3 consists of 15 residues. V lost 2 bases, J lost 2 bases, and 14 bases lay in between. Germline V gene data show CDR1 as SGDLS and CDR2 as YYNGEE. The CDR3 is CASSVGPDSPYEQYF. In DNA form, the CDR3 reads TGTGCCAGCAGCGTGGGACCGGACAGCCCCTACGAGCAGTACTTC.

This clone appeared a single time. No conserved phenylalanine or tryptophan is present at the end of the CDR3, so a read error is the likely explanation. DNA of the CDR3: TGCGCCAGCAGCTTGGACAGCCTGGTGCGTGGCTACACCCTC. This gives the protein CASSLDSLVRGYTL. V usage is TRBV5-1 and J usage is TRBJ1-2, with D hard to call. CDR3 length: 14 amino acids. The germline V gene has CDR1 SGHRS and CDR2 YFSETQ. V lost 0 bases and J lost 7, with 13 bases in between.

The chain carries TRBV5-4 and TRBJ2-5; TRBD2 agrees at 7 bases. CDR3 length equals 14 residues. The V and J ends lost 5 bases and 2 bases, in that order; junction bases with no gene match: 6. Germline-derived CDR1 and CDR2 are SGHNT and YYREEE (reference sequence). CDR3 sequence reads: CASRPGLGQETQYF. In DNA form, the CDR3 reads TGTGCCAGCAGACCCGGACTAGGGCAAGAGACCCAGTACTTC.

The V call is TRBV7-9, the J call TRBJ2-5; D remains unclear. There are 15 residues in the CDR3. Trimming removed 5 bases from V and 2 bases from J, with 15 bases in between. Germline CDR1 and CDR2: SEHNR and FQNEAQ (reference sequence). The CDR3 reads CASSLTGPPQETQYF. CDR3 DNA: TGTGCCAGCAGCCTAACGGGTCCGCCACAAGAGACCCAGTACTTC.

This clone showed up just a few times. The CDR3 nucleotides are TGTGCCAGCAGCTCCCTACGACAAGGGGTCTACGAGCAGTACTTC. Protein: CASSSLRQGVYEQYF. This rearrangement joins TRBV7-9 to TRBJ2-7, with D maybe TRBD1 (5 bases). Germline CDR1 SEHNR, CDR2 FQNEAQ (reference sequence). V was pared by 4 bases and J by 3 bases, with 16 bases between. The CDR3 has 15 amino acids.

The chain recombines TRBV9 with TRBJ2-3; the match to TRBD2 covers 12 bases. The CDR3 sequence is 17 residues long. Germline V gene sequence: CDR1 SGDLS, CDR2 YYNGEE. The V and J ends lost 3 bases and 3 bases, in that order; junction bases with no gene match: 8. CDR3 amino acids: CASSGGLAGFTTDTQYF. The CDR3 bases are TGTGCCAGCAGCGGCGGACTAGCGGGATTCACGACAGATACGCAGTATTTT.

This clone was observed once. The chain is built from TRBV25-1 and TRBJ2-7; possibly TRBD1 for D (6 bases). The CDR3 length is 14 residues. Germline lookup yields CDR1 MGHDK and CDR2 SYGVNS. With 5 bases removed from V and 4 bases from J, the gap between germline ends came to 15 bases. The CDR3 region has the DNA TGTGCCAGCAGTTCCTCCGCTAGGGGGTACGAGCAGTACTTC. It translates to CASSSSARGYEQYF.

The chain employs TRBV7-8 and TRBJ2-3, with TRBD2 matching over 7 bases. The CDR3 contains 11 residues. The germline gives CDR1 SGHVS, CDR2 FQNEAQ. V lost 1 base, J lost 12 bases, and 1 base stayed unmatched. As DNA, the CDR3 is TGTGCCAGCAGCTTAGGCGGGAGTCAGTATTTT. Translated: CASSLGGSQYF.

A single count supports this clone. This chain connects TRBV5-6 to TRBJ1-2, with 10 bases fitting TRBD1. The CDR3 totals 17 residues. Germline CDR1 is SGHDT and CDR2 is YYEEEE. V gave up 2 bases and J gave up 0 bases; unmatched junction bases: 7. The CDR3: CASSFWTGGRSNYGYTF. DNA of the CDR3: TGTGCCAGCAGCTTCTGGACAGGGGGAAGATCTAACTATGGCTACACCTTC.

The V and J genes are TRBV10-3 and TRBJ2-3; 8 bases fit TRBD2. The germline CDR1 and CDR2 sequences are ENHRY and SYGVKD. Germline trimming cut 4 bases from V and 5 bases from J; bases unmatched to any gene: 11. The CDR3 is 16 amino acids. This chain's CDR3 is CAISGEAGGRGDTQYF. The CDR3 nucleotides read TGTGCCATCAGTGGGGAGGCGGGAGGTCGTGGAGATACGCAGTATTTT.

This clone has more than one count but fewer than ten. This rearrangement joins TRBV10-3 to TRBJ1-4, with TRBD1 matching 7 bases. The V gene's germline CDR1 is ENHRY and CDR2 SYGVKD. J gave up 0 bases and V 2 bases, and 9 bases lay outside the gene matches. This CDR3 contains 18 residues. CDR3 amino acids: CAISEQKGQYATNEKLFF. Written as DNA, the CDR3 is TGTGCCATCAGTGAGCAGAAGGGACAGTATGCAACTAATGAAAAACTGTTTTTT.

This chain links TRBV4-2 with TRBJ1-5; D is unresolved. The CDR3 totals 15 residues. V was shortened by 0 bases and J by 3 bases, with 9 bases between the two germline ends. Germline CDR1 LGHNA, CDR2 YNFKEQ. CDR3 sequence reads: CASSQEQQYNQPQHF. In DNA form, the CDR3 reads TGTGCCAGCAGCCAAGAGCAACAGTACAATCAGCCCCAGCATTTT.

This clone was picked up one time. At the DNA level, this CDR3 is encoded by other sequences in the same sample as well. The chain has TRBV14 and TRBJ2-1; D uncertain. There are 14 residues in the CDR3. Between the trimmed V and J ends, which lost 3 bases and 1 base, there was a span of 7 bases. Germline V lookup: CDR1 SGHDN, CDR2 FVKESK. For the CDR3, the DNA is TGTGCCAGCAGCCAGAGTAGTTCCTACAATGAGCAGTTCTTC. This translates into CASSQSSSYNEQFF.

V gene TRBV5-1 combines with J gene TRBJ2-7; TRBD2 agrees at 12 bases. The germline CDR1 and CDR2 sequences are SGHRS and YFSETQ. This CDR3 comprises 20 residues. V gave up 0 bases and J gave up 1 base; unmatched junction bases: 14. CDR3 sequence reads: CASSLVPGWGLAGRSYEQYF. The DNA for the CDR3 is TGCGCCAGCAGCTTGGTCCCCGGATGGGGACTAGCGGGTAGGTCCTACGAGCAGTACTTC.

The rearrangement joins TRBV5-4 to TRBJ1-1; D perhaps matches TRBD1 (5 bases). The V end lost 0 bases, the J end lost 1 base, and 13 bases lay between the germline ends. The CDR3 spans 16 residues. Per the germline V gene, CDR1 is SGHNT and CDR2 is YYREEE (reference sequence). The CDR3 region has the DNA TGTGCCAGCAGCTTGGACGGGGGATCACGGAACACTGAAGCTTTCTTT. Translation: CASSLDGGSRNTEAFF.

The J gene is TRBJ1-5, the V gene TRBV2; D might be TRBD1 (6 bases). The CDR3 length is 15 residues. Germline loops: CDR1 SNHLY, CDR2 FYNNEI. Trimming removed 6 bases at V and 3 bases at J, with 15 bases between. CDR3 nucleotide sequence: TGTGCCAGCAGCCCGGGAGGGGGACACAATCAGCCCCAGCATTTT. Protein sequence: CASSPGGGHNQPQHF.

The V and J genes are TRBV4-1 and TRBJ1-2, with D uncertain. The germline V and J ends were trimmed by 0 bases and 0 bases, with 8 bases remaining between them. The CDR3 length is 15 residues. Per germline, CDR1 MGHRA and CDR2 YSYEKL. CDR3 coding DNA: TGCGCCAGCAGCCAAGATCCCCGTCCTAACTATGGCTACACCTTC. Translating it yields CASSQDPRPNYGYTF.

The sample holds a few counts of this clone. CDR3 in amino acids: CASSGDRSNNQPQHF. CDR3 coding DNA: TGTGCCAGCAGTGGGGACAGGAGTAACAATCAGCCCCAGCATTTT. The V call is TRBV6-1, the J call TRBJ1-5; the match to TRBD1 covers 8 bases. Germline V gene data show CDR1 as MNHNS and CDR2 as SASEGT. Trimming removed 4 bases from V and 3 bases from J; junction bases left unmatched: 5. This CDR3 comprises 15 residues.

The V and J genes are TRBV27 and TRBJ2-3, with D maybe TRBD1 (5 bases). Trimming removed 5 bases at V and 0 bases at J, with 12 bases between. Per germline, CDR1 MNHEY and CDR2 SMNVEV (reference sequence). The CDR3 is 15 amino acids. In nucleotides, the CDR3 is TGTGCCAGCAGTCCCCGTGGGGCTAGCACAGATACGCAGTATTTT. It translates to CASSPRGASTDTQYF.

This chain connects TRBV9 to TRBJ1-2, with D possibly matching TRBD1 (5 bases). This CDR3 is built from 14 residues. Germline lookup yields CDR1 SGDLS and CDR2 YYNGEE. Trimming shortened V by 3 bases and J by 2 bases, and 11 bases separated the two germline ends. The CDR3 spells CASSGSGPNYGYTF. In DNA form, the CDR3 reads TGTGCCAGCAGCGGCTCAGGGCCGAACTATGGCTACACCTTC.

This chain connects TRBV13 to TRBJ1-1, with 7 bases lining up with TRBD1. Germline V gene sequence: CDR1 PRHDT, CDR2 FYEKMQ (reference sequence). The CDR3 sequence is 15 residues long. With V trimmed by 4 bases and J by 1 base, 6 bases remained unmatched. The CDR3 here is CASSSTGSKNTEAFF. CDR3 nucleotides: TGTGCCAGCAGCTCGACAGGGTCGAAGAACACTGAAGCTTTCTTT.

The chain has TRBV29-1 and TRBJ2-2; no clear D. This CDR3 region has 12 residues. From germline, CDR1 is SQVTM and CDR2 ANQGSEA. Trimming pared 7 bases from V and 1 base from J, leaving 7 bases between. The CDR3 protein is CSAYLNTGELFF. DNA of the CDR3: TGCAGCGCCTACTTGAACACCGGGGAGCTGTTTTTT.